The next 6 T cell receptor beta chains were all read from a single sample in a study of blood T cells in healthy people across ages. Together with a sample-barcoded 5' primer, a J-beta primer mix was included in a second PCR lasting about 7 to 11 cycles. Each CDR3 protein gets one entry after TCRdb re-called the 5' RACE reads with MiXCR. The sample yields approximately 1.5 million distinct CDR3 sequences, about 31% seen once. Source material: blood. The receptors were sampled from a woman aged 25 to 39 in good health.

The J gene is TRBJ2-6, the V gene TRBV2, with D perhaps given as TRBD1 or TRBD2 (5 bases each). Per germline, CDR1 SNHLY and CDR2 FYNNEI. The V end was cut by 7 bases, the J end by 0 bases, with 16 bases between. The CDR3 is 17 residues long. The CDR3 is CASNFRDDISGANVLTF. CDR3 in DNA: TGTGCCAGCAATTTCCGGGACGACATCTCTGGGGCCAACGTCCTGACTTTC. The whole variable domain, remainder taken from reference TRBV2 and TRBJ2-6, is EPEVTQTPSHQVTQMGQEVILRCVPISNHLYFYWYRQILGQKVEFLVSFYNNEISEKSEIFDDQFSVERPDGSNFTLKIRSTKLEDSAMYFCASNFRDDISGANVLTFGAGSRLTVL.

This clonotype was seen more than once but under ten times. The chain recombines TRBV20-1 with TRBJ1-5; TRBD1 aligns across 10 bases. V shed 0 bases, J shed 2 bases, and the junction held 4 bases outside the gene matches. Germline V gene data show CDR1 as DFQATT and CDR2 as SNEGSKA (reference sequence). This CDR3 is built from 16 residues. This CDR3 is CSARDSGQGGNQPQHF. The CDR3, as DNA: TGCAGTGCTAGAGATTCCGGACAGGGGGGCAATCAGCCCCAGCATTTT.

This clonotype was recorded at least ten times. This chain joins TRBV25-1 and TRBJ1-1, with 7 bases that match TRBD1. The CDR3 spans 15 residues. J gave up 1 base and V 4 bases, and 6 bases lay outside the gene matches. Germline V gene data show CDR1 as MGHDK and CDR2 as SYGVNS. The CDR3, as DNA: TGTGCCAGCAGTGTCCACAGGGGAGCGAACACTGAAGCTTTCTTT. As protein: CASSVHRGANTEAFF.

This chain uses TRBV5-6 with TRBJ2-7, with TRBD2 matching 9 bases. V shed 4 bases and J 3 bases; nucleotides not matched to a gene: 5. Germline loops: CDR1 SGHDT, CDR2 YYEEEE. This CDR3 comprises 14 residues. The CDR3 DNA sequence: TGTGCCAGCAGCATCCAAGCGGGGGGCTACGAGCAGTACTTC. Its protein is CASSIQAGGYEQYF.

The CDR3 DNA is TGTGCCAGCAGCCGCCCAGGGGAAAGGGTCTCTGGCTACACCTTC. Protein sequence: CASSRPGERVSGYTF. The V call is TRBV12-3 or TRBV12-4, the J call TRBJ1-2; TRBD1 might be the D (6 bases). V dropped 6 bases and J dropped 7 bases, with 21 bases sitting between them. The CDR3 covers 15 residues.

This chain links TRBV24-1 with TRBJ2-1, with D perhaps TRBD1 or TRBD2 (5 bases each). The CDR3 consists of 13 residues. Per the germline V gene, CDR1 is KGHDR and CDR2 is SFDVKD. The V end lost 4 bases, the J end lost 10 bases, and 13 bases lay between the germline ends. CDR3: CATSDTIRDEQFF. For the CDR3, the DNA is TGTGCCACCAGTGACACCATTCGGGACGAGCAGTTCTTC.